The present entry profiles one TCR beta chain with its context. The data are from a study of cytomegalovirus exposure and HLA in healthy donors. Germline CDR1 SQVTM, CDR2 ANQGSEA. J was trimmed by 7 bases and V by 6 bases; bases with no gene match: 5. This CDR3 spans 13 amino acids. Primers: 60 Vbeta forward and 13 Jbeta reverse. Data came from immunoSEQ multiplex PCR; TCRdb stores just in-frame clones and leaves some out. This table has more than 60,000 clones, roughly 72% appearing once. Source material: PBMCs. The receptor was derived from a man aged 40-49 years in good health and CMV-seropositive. V gene TRBV29-1 combines with J gene TRBJ2-1, with 11 bases identical to TRBD1. CDR3 residues: CSVAGQGGNEQFF. Here the CDR3 DNA reads TGCAGCGTCGCGGGACAGGGGGGGAATGAGCAGTTCTTC.